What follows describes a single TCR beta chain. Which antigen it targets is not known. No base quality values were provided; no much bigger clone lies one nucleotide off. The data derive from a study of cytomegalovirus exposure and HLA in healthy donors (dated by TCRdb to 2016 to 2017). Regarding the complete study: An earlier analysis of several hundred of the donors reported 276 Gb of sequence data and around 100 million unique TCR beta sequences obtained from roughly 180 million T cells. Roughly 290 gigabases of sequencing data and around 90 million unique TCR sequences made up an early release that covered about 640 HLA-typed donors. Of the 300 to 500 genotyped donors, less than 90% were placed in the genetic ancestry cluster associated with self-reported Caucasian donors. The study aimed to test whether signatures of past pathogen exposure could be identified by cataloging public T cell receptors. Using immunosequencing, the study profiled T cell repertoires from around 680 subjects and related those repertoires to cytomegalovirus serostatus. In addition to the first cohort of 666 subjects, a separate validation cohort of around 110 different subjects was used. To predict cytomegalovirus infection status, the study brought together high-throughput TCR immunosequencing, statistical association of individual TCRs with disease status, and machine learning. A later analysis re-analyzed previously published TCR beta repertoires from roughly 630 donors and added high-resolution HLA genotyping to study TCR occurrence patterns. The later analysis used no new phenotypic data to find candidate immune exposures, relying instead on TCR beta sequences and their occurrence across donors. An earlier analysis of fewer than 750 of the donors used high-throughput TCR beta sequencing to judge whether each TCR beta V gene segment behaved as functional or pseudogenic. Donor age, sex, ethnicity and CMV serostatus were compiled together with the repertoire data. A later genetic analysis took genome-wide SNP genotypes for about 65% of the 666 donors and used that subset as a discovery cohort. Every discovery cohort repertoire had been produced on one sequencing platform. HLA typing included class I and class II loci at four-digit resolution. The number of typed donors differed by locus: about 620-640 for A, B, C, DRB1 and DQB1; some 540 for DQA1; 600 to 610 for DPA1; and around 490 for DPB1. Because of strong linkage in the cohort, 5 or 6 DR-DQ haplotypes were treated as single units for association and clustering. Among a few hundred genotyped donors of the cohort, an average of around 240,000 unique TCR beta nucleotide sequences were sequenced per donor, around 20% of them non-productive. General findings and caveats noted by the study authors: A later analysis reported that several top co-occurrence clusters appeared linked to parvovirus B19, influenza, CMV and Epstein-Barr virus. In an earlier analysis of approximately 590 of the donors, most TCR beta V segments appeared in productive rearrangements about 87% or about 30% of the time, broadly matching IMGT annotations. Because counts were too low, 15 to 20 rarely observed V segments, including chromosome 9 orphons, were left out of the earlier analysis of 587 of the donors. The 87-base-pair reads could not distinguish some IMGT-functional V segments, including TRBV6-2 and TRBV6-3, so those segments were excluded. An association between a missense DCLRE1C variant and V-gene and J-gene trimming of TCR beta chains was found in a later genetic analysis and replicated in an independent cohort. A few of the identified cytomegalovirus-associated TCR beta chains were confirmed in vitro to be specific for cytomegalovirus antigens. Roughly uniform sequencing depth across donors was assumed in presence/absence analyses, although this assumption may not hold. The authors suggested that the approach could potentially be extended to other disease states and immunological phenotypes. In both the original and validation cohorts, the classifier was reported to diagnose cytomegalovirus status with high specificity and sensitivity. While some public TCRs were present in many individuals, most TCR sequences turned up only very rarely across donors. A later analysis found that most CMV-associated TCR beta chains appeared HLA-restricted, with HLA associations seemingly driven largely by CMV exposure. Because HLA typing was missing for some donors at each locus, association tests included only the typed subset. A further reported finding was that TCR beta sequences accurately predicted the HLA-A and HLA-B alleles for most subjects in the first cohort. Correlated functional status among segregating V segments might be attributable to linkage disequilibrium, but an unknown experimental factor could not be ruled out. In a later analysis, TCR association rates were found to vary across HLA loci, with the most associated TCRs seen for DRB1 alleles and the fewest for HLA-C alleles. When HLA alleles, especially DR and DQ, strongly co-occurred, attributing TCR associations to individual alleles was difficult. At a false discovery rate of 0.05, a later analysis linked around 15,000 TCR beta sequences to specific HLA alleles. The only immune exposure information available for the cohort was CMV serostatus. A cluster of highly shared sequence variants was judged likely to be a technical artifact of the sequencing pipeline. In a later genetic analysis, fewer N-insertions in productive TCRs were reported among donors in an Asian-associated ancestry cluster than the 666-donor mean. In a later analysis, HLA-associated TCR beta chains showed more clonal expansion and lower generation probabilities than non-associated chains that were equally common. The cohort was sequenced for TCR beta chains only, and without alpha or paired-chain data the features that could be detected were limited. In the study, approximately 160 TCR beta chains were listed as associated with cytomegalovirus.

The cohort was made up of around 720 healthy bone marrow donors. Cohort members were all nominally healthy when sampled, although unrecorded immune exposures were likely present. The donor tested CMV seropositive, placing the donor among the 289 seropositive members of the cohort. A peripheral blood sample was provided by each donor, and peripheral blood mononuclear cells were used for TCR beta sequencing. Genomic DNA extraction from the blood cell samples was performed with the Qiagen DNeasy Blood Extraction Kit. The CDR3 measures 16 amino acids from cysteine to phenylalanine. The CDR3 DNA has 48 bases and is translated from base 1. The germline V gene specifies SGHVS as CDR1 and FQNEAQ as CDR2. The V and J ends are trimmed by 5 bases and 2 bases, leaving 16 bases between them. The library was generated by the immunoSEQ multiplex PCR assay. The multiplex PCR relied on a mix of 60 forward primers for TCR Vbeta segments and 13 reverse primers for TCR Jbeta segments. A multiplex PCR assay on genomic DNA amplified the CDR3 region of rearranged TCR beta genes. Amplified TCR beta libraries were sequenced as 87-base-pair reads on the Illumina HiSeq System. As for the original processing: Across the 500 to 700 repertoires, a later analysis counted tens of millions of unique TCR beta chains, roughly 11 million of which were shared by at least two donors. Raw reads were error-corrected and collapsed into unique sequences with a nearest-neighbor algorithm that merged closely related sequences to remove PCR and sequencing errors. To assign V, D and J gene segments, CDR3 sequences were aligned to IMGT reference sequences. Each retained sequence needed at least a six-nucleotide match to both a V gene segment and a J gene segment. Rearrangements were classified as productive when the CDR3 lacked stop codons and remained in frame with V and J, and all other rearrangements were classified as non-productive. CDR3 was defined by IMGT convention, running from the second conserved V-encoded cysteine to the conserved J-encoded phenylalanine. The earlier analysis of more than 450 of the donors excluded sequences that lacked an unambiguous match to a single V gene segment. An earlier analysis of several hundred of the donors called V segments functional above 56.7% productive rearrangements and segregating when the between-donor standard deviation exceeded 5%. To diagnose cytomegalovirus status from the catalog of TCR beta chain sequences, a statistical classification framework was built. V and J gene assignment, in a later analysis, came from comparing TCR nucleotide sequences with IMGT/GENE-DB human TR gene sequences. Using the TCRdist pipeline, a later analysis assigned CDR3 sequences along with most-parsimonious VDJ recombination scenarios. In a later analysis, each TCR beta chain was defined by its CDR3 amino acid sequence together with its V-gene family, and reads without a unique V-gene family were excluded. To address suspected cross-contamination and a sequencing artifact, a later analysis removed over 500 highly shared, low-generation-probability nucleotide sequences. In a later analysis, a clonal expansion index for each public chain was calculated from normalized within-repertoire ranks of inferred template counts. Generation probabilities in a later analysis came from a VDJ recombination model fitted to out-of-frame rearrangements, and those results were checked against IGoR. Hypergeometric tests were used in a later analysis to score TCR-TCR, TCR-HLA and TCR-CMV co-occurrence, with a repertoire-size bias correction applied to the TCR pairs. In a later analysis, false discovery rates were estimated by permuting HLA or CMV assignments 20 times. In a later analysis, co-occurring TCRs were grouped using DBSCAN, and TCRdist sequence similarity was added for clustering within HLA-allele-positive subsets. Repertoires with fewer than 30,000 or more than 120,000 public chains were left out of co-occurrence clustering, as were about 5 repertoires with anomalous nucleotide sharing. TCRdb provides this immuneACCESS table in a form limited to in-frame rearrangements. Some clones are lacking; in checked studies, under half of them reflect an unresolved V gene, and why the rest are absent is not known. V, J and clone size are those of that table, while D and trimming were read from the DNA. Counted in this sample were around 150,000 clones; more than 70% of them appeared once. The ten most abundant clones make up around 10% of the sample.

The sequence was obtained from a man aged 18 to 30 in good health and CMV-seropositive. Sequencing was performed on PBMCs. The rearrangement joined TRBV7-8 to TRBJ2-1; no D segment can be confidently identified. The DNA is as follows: TGTGCCAGCAGCCACCCCATGCGGATGACCTACAATGAGCAGTTCTTC. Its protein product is CASSHPMRMTYNEQFF.